The rows below give T cell receptor beta chains drawn from one sample of a study of CD4 and CD8 cells across lung adenocarcinoma regions. TCRdb re-derived calls from the PCR reads in MiXCR, one entry per CDR3 protein. In the table there are several thousand distinct CDR3 sequences, 35% to 50% of which are singletons. Sequenced sample: CD8+ T cells from the center of a lung tumor. All receptors come from a male donor with lung adenocarcinoma. The CD4 and CD8 labels of this study may be unreliable. Both conserved end residues are part of each CDR3. A D gene is named only where the DNA matches it firmly. Some rows mark clone size as missing; the rest say once, few, many or name a class of expanded clone.

TRBD2	TRBV6-1	-	TRBJ2-1	CASRTKRGVSYNEQFF	TGTGCCAGCAGAACAAAGCGGGGGGTATCCTACAATGAGCAGTTCTTC
TRBD2	TRBV27	once	TRBJ2-1	CASRYSGRAYNEQFF	TGTGCCAGCAGATATAGCGGGAGGGCCTACAATGAGCAGTTCTTC
TRBD1	TRBV6-5	-	TRBJ2-1	CASSYLGQGDNEQFF	TGTGCCAGCAGTTACCTCGGACAGGGGGATAATGAGCAGTTCTTC
-	TRBV5-1	-	TRBJ2-7	CASSLSSQGGYEQYF	TGCGCCAGCAGCTTGTCCTCCCAGGGGGGCTACGAGCAGTACTTC
TRBD1	TRBV6-1	-	TRBJ2-4	CASSGTRGDREALAKNIQYF	TGTGCCAGCAGTGGGACCCGAGGGGACAGGGAGGCTTTAGCCAAAAACATTCAGTACTTC
TRBD2	TRBV27	-	TRBJ2-7	CASSQLAGGGRFEQYF	TGTGCCAGCAGCCAACTAGCGGGGGGTGGGAGATTTGAGCAGTACTTC
-	TRBV5-1	-	TRBJ2-7	CASYGQPSDNEQYF	TGCGCCAGCTATGGCCAGCCCTCAGATAACGAGCAGTACTTC
-	TRBV6-2/TRBV6-3	-	TRBJ2-5	CASSVNLGAGDTETQYF	TGTGCCAGCAGCGTAAACCTAGGGGCGGGGGACACAGAGACCCAGTACTTC
-	TRBV6-4	many	TRBJ1-1	CASSAEEGTEAFF	TGTGCCAGCAGCGCTGAGGAGGGGACTGAAGCTTTCTTT
-	TRBV7-2	-	TRBJ2-3	CASSSQGGGPAQYF	TGTGCCAGCAGCTCCCAAGGTGGGGGACCCGCGCAGTATTTT
TRBD1	TRBV6-1	-	TRBJ2-3	CASSQGAGTDTQYF	TGTGCCAGCTCACAGGGGGCGGGAACAGATACGCAGTATTTT
-	TRBV27	-	TRBJ1-2	CASSLRGEVYGYTF	TGTGCCAGCAGTTTGCGGGGAGAGGTCTATGGCTACACCTTC
-	TRBV6-1	-	TRBJ1-1	CASSSSWGVLNTEAFF	TGTGCCAGCAGCTCCAGCTGGGGGGTCTTGAACACTGAAGCTTTCTTT
TRBD2	TRBV6-1	many	TRBJ2-7	CASMTPGLAGHEQYF	TGTGCCAGCATGACCCCGGGACTAGCGGGCCACGAGCAGTACTTC
TRBD1	TRBV11-2	-	TRBJ1-1	CASSSGTGTEAFF	TGTGCCAGCAGCTCCGGGACAGGGACTGAAGCTTTCTTT
TRBD2	TRBV6-1	-	TRBJ2-1	CASRRLAEDNEQFF	TGTGCCAGCAGGAGACTAGCGGAGGACAATGAGCAGTTCTTC
-	TRBV7-2	many	TRBJ2-7	CASSLSAEDEQYF	TGTGCCAGCAGCTTGTCGGCCGAGGACGAGCAGTACTTC
TRBD1	TRBV6-5	many	TRBJ1-2	CASSYYRQGNYGYTF	TGTGCCAGCAGTTACTATCGACAGGGTAACTATGGCTACACCTTC
TRBD2	TRBV6-1	many	TRBJ2-2	CASSPSGLAGGPGGELFF	TGTGCCAGCAGTCCCTCAGGGCTAGCGGGAGGGCCGGGCGGGGAGCTGTTTTTT
-	TRBV27	few	TRBJ2-6	CASSLTGANVLTF	TGTGCCAGCAGTTTGACCGGGGCCAACGTCCTGACTTTC
-	TRBV6-1	many	TRBJ1-6	CASSVQGTSPLHF	TGTGCCAGCAGTGTACAGGGAACTTCACCCCTCCACTTT
-	TRBV6-5	many	TRBJ1-2	CASCLGQTNYGYTF	TGTGCCAGCTGCCTAGGACAGACTAACTATGGCTACACCTTC
-	TRBV9	-	TRBJ2-5	CASSVAQRGETQYF	TGTGCCAGCAGCGTAGCCCAAAGGGGAGAGACCCAGTACTTC
-	TRBV27	-	TRBJ2-2	CASSLGITGELFF	TGTGCCAGCAGTTTGGGAATAACCGGGGAGCTGTTTTTT
-	TRBV5-4	-	TRBJ2-3	CASSLGTSTDTQYF	TGTGCCAGCAGCTTGGGTACCAGCACAGATACGCAGTATTTT
-	TRBV14	few	TRBJ1-2	CASSYTEYRGYTF	TGTGCCAGCAGTTACACAGAGTACAGGGGCTACACCTTC
-	TRBV4-2	-	TRBJ1-3	CASSQGLGGNTIYF	TGTGCCAGCAGCCAGGGGCTGGGAGGAAACACCATATATTTT
TRBD1	TRBV9	-	TRBJ2-7	CASSPGQGAHEQYF	TGTGCCAGCAGCCCGGGACAGGGGGCTCACGAGCAGTACTTC
-	TRBV7-2	medium-sized	TRBJ2-1	CASSPGPTNEQFF	TGTGCCAGCAGCCCAGGACCCACAAATGAGCAGTTCTTC
-	TRBV5-4	once	TRBJ2-5	CASSLSGQQETQYF	TGTGCCAGCAGCTTGTCCGGACAACAAGAGACCCAGTACTTC
TRBD1	TRBV6-1	-	TRBJ2-2	CASSEVVGGGGELFF	TGTGCCAGCAGTGAAGTGGTAGGGGGCGGCGGGGAGCTGTTTTTT
-	TRBV6-1	few	TRBJ1-2	CASPDYGYTF	TGTGCCAGCCCAGACTATGGCTACACCTTC
TRBD2	TRBV6-5	many	TRBJ2-1	CASSYYSGSLEQFF	TGTGCCAGCAGTTACTATAGCGGGAGCCTTGAGCAGTTCTTC
TRBD1	TRBV12-3/TRBV12-4	-	TRBJ2-5	CASRNDRDGETQYF	TGTGCCAGCAGAAACGACAGGGACGGGGAGACCCAGTACTTC
-	TRBV4-1	-	TRBJ2-5	CASSQGAWETQYF	TGCGCCAGCAGCCAAGGAGCTTGGGAGACCCAGTACTTC